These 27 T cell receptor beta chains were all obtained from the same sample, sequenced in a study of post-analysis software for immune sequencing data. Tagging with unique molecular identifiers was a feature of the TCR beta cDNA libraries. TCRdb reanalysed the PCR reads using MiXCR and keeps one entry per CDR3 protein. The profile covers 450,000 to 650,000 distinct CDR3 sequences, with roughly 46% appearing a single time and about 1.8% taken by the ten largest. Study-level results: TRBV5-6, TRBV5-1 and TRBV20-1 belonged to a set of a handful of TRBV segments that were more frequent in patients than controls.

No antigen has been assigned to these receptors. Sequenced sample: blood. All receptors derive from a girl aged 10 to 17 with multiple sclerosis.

The CDR3 reads CAAREGAGPQHF. CDR3 coding DNA: TGTGCCGCAAGGGAGGGAGCAGGGCCCCAGCATTTT. The gene calls are TRBV6-6 and TRBJ1-5; D is unresolved. The V gene's germline CDR1 is MNHNY and CDR2 SVGAGI (reference sequence). The length of the CDR3 is 12 residues. Trimming took 11 bases from V and 9 from J, leaving 17 bases between them.

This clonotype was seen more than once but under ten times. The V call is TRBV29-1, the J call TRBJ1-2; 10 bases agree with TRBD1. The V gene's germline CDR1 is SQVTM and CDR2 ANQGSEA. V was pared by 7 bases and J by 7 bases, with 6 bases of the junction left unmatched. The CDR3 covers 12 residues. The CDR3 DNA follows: TGCAGCGAGCTGACAGGGGGCGGTGGCTACACCTTC. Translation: CSELTGGGGYTF. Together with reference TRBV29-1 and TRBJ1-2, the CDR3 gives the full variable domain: SAVISQKPSRDICQRGTSLTIQCQVDSQVTMMFWYRQQPGQSLTLIATANQGSEATYESGFVIDKFPISRPNLTFSTLTVSNMSPEDSSIYLCSELTGGGGYTFGSGTRLTVV.

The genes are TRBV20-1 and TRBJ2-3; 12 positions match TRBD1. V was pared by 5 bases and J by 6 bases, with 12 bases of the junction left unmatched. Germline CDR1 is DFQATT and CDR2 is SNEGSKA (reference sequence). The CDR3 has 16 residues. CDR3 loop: CSAYPGTGGGADTQYF. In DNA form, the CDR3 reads TGCAGTGCTTATCCCGGGACAGGGGGCGGGGCGGATACGCAGTATTTT.

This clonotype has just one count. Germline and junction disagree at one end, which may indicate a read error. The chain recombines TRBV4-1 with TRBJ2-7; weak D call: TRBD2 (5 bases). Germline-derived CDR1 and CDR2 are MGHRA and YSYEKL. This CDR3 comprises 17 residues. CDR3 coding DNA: TGCGCCAGCGGCCAAGAGGTGGCGGGCAGAAGCTCCTACGAGCAGTACTTC. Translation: CASGQEVAGRSSYEQYF.

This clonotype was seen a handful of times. CDR3 residues: CSTGTDDYGYTF. In DNA form, the CDR3 reads TGCAGTACGGGCACGGATGACTATGGCTACACCTTC. V gene TRBV29-1 combines with J gene TRBJ1-2; D is undetermined. Germline V CDR1 and CDR2: SQVTM, ANQGSEA. The CDR3 runs 12 residues.

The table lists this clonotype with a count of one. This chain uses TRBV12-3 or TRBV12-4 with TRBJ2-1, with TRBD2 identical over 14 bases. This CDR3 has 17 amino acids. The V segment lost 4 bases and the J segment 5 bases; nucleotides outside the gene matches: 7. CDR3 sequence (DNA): TGTGCCAGCAGTTGGACTAGCGGGAGGTTAGTCGACAATGAGCAGTTCTTC. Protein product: CASSWTSGRLVDNEQFF.

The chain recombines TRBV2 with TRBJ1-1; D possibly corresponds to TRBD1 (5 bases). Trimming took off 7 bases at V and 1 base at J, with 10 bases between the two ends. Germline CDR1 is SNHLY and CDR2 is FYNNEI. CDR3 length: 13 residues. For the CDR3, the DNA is TGTGCCAGCACCCGAGGACAGAACACTGAAGCTTTCTTT. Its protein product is CASTRGQNTEAFF. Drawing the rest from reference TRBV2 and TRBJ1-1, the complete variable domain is EPEVTQTPSHQVTQMGQEVILRCVPISNHLYFYWYRQILGQKVEFLVSFYNNEISEKSEIFDDQFSVERPDGSNFTLKIRSTKLEDSAMYFCASTRGQNTEAFFGQGTRLTVV.

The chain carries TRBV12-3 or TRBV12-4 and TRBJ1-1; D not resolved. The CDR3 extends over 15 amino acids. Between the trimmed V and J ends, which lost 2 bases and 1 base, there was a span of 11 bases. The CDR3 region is CASSLKGLGNTEAFF. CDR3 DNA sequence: TGTGCCAGCAGTTTAAAAGGTTTGGGGAACACTGAAGCTTTCTTT.

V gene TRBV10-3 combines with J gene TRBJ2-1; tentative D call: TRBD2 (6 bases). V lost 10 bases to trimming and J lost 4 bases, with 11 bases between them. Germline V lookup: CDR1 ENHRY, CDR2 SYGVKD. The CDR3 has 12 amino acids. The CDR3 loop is CATGTRYNEQFF. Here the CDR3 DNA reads TGTGCCACCGGGACTCGGTACAATGAGCAGTTCTTC.

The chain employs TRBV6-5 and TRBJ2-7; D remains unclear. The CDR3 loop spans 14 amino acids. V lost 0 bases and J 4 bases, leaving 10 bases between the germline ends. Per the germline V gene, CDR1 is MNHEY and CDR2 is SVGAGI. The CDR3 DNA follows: TGTGCCAGCAGTTACTCACGGACCGTATACGAGCAGTACTTC. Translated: CASSYSRTVYEQYF.

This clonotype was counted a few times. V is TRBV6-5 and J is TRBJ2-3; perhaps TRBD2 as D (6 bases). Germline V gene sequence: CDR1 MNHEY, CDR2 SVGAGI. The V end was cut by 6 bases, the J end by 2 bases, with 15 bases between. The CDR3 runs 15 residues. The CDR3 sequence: CASRLMAGFTDTQYF. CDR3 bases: TGTGCCAGCAGACTTATGGCGGGGTTCACAGATACGCAGTATTTT.

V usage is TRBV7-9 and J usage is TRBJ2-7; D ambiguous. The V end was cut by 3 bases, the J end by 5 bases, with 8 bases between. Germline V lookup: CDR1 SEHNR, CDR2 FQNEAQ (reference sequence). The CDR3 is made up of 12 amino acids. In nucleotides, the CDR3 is TGTGCCAGCAGCTTTACCCCGGACGAGCAGTACTTC. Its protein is CASSFTPDEQYF.

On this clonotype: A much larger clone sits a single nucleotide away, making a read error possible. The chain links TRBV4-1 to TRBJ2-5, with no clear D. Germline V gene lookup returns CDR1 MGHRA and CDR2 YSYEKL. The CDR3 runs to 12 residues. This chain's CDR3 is CASSQVGEAQYF. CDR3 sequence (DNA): TGCGCCAGCAGCCAAGTTGGAGAGGCCCAGTACTTC.

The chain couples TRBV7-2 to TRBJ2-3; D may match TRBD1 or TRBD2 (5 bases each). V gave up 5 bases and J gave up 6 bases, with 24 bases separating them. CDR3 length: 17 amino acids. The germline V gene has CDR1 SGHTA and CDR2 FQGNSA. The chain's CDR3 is CASSRNFGARVSDTQYF. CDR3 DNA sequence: TGTGCCAGCAGCCGAAACTTCGGGGCCCGTGTCAGCGATACGCAGTATTTT.

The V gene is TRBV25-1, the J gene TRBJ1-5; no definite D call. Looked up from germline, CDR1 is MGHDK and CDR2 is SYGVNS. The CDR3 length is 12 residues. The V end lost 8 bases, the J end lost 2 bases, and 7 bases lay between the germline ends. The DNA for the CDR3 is TGTGCCAGCGGGTTGGGCAATCAGCCCCAGCATTTT. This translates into CASGLGNQPQHF.

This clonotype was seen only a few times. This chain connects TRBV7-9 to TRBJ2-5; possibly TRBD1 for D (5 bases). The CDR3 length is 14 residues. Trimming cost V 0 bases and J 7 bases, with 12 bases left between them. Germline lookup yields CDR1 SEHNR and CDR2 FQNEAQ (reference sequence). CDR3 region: CASSLADTRRTQYF. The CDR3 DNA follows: TGTGCCAGCAGCTTAGCGGACACGCGGAGGACCCAGTACTTC.

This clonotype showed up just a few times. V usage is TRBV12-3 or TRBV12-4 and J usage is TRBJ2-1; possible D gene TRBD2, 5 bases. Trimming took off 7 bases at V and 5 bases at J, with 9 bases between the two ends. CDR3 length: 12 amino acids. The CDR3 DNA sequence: TGTGCCAGCACGGGATCCCACAATGAGCAGTTCTTC. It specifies CASTGSHNEQFF.

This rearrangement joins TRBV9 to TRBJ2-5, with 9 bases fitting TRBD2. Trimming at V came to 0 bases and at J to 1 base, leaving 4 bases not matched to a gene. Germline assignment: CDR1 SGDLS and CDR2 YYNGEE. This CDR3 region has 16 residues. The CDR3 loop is CASSVVDSGGQETQYF. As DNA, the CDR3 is TGTGCCAGCAGCGTAGTGGATAGCGGGGGCCAAGAGACCCAGTACTTC.

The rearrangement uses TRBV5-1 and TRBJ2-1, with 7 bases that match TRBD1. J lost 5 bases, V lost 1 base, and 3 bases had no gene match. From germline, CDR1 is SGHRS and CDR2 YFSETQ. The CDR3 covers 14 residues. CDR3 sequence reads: CASSLKTGNNEQFF. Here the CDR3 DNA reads TGCGCCAGCAGCTTGAAGACAGGGAACAATGAGCAGTTCTTC.

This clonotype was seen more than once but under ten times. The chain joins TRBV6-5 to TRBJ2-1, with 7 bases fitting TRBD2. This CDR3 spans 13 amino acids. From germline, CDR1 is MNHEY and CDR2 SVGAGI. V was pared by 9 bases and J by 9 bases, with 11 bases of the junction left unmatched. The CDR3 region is CASRLNGGSEQFF. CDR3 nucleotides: TGTGCCAGTCGCCTCAACGGGGGGAGTGAGCAGTTCTTC.

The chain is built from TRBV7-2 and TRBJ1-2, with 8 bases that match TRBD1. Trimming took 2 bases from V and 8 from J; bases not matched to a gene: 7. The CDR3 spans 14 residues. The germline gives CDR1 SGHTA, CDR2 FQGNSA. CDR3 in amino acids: CASSLSGQGTGYTF. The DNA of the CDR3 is TGTGCCAGCAGCTTAAGCGGACAGGGTACGGGCTACACCTTC.

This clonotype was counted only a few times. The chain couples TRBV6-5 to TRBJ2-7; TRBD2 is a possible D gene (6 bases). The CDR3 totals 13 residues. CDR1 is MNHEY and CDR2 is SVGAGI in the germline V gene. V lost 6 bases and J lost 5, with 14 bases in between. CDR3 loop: CASSRGFSDEQYF. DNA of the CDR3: TGTGCCAGCAGCCGGGGGTTCTCGGACGAGCAGTACTTC.

The CDR3 is CATEIRAEQYF. The CDR3, as DNA: TGTGCCACGGAAATCAGGGCGGAGCAGTACTTC. The J gene is TRBJ2-7, the V gene TRBV10-3; D is possibly TRBD1 (5 bases). Germline assignment: CDR1 ENHRY and CDR2 SYGVKD. This CDR3 spans 11 amino acids. Trimming left V 10 bases short and J 7 bases short, with 14 bases between.

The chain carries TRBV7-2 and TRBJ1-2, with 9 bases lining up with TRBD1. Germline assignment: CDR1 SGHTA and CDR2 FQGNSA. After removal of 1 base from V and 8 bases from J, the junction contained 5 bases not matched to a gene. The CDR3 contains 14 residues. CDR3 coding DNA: TGTGCCAGCAGCTTAGGTTGGGACAGGGCCGGCTACACCTTC. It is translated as CASSLGWDRAGYTF.

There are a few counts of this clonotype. CDR3 protein: CSARSGVYEQYF. DNA for the CDR3: TGCAGTGCTAGAAGCGGCGTCTACGAGCAGTACTTC. The V gene is TRBV20-1, the J gene TRBJ2-7; D possibly corresponds to TRBD2 (5 bases). The CDR3 runs 12 residues. With 2 bases removed from V and 3 bases from J, the gap between germline ends came to 8 bases. CDR1 and CDR2 from the germline V gene are DFQATT and SNEGSKA (reference sequence).

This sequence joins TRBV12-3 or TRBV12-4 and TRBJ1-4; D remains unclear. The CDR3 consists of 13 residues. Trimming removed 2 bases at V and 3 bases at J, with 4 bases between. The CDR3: CASSLRPNEKLFF. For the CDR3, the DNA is TGTGCCAGCAGTTTAAGACCTAATGAAAAACTGTTTTTT.

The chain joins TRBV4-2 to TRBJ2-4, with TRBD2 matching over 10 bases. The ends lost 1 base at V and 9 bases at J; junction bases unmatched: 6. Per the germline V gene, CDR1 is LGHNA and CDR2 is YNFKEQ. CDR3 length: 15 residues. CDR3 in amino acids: CASSQASGGAAIQYF. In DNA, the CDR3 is TGTGCCAGCAGCCAAGCAAGCGGGGGGGCGGCCATTCAGTACTTC.